This is a list of T cell receptor beta chains from one sample in a study of cytomegalovirus exposure and HLA in healthy donors. Only in-frame clones appear in the TCRdb table, and some are missing; sequencing was by immunoSEQ multiplex PCR. Among 160,000 or so clones, approximately 81% were seen once, and the ten largest hold over 2.5%. Material for sequencing was PBMCs. The receptor set was obtained from a female donor in good health and CMV-seronegative. Both conserved end residues are part of each CDR3. The order of the fields is CDR3 length, J gene, D gene, V gene, clone size, CDR3 DNA, CDR3 protein. D genes are given only for firm matches. Size is omitted from some rows. Given values are once, few, many or a class for expanded clones.

length: 16
J: TRBJ2-3
D: TRBD2
V: TRBV7-8
size: few
DNA: TGTGCCAGCAGCTTAAAGGCGGGAGTTGGCACAGATACGCAGTATTTT
CDR3: CASSLKAGVGTDTQYF

length: 16
J: TRBJ2-3
D: TRBD2
V: TRBV7-8
size: few
DNA: TGTGCCAGCAGCCCCATAGCGGGAAGGGGCACAGATACGCAGTATTTT
CDR3: CASSPIAGRGTDTQYF

length: 13
J: TRBJ1-3
D: TRBD1
V: TRBV27
size: .
DNA: TGTGCCAGCAGTTGGGACAGGGGAAACACCATATATTTT
CDR3: CASSWDRGNTIYF

length: 18
J: TRBJ2-1
D: .
V: TRBV11-2
size: .
DNA: TGTGCCAGCAGCTTAGAAATACTAGCCCCGTTCTCCTACAATGAGCAGTTCTTC
CDR3: CASSLEILAPFSYNEQFF

length: 16
J: TRBJ2-7
D: .
V: TRBV7-8
size: .
DNA: TGTGCCAGCAGCTTAACCCGTACAGCGTACGGGGGCGAGCAGTACTTC
CDR3: CASSLTRTAYGGEQYF

length: 14
J: TRBJ2-5
D: .
V: TRBV6-5
size: once
DNA: TGTGCCAGCAGTTACTCGAACAGGGCGGAGACCCAGTACTTC
CDR3: CASSYSNRAETQYF

length: 13
J: TRBJ2-1
D: TRBD2
V: TRBV28
size: .
DNA: TGTGCCGGGAGGACTAGCGGGAACAATGAGCAGTTCTTC
CDR3: CAGRTSGNNEQFF

length: 15
J: TRBJ2-3
D: .
V: TRBV28
size: .
DNA: TGTGCCAGCAGTTTATCAGGCTATCGCACAGATACGCAGTATTTT
CDR3: CASSLSGYRTDTQYF

length: 14
J: TRBJ2-3
D: .
V: TRBV9
size: few
DNA: TGTGCCAGCGGGGCGTCTATGGACGCAGATACGCAGTATTTT
CDR3: CASGASMDADTQYF

length: 16
J: TRBJ2-5
D: TRBD2
V: TRBV12-5
size: .
DNA: TGTGCTAGTGGCTCCCCCTTGGGGGGGGAAAAAGGGACCCAGTACTTC
CDR3: CASGSPLGGEKGTQYF

length: 14
J: TRBJ2-7
D: TRBD1
V: TRBV5-1
size: .
DNA: TGCGCCAGCAGCTCGACAGGGAAGGGCTACGAGCAGTACTTC
CDR3: CASSSTGKGYEQYF

length: 14
J: TRBJ1-1
D: .
V: TRBV5-1
size: .
DNA: TGCGCCAGCAGCTTGGCTACTGCGAACACTGAAGCTTTCTTT
CDR3: CASSLATANTEAFF

length: 16
J: TRBJ1-5
D: .
V: TRBV19
size: .
DNA: TGTGCCAGTAGTCCCCCCCTCGGAGCGAACAATCAGCCCCAGCATTTT
CDR3: CASSPPLGANNQPQHF

length: 13
J: TRBJ1-5
D: .
V: TRBV6-5
size: .
DNA: TGTGCCAGCAGTGGGGGGGCTGAACAGCCCCAGCATTTT
CDR3: CASSGGAEQPQHF

length: 15
J: TRBJ2-1
D: TRBD2
V: TRBV7-2
size: .
DNA: TGTGCCAGCAGCTTTTCCCCGGGGGGGATCAATGAGCAGTTCTTC
CDR3: CASSFSPGGINEQFF

length: 14
J: TRBJ2-3
D: TRBD2
V: TRBV12-5
size: .
DNA: TGTGCTAGTGGTCCCGGGGGGAACCGAGATACGCAGTATTTT
CDR3: CASGPGGNRDTQYF

length: 16
J: TRBJ2-1
D: .
V: TRBV11-2
size: .
DNA: TGTGCCAGCAGCTTAGAGCCCCTAGGCTCCTACAATGAGCAGTTCTTC
CDR3: CASSLEPLGSYNEQFF

length: 15
J: TRBJ1-4
D: TRBD1
V: TRBV13
size: .
DNA: TGTGCCAGCAGCTCCCCCGGGACAGAAAATGAAAAACTGTTTTTT
CDR3: CASSSPGTENEKLFF

length: 13
J: TRBJ1-5
D: .
V: TRBV19
size: .
DNA: TGTGCCAGTAGTATCGCGCCCAATCAGCCCCAGCATTTT
CDR3: CASSIAPNQPQHF

length: 17
J: TRBJ2-1
D: TRBD2
V: TRBV14
size: .
DNA: TGTGCCAGCAGCCCAGCGGGAGGTTTTAGTTCCTACAATGAGCAGTTCTTC
CDR3: CASSPAGGFSSYNEQFF

length: 14
J: TRBJ1-3
D: .
V: TRBV4-1
size: .
DNA: TGCGCCAGCAGCCCGCGGGGATCTGGAAACACCATATATTTT
CDR3: CASSPRGSGNTIYF

length: 16
J: TRBJ2-6
D: .
V: TRBV19
size: .
DNA: TGTGCCAGTAGTGTCCACAGGGTATCTGGGGCCAACGTCCTGACTTTC
CDR3: CASSVHRVSGANVLTF

length: 11
J: TRBJ2-5
D: TRBD1
V: TRBV5-1
size: .
DNA: TGCGCCAGCAGGACAGGGGAGACCCAGTACTTC
CDR3: CASRTGETQYF

length: 12
J: TRBJ1-4
D: .
V: TRBV7-9
size: .
DNA: TGTGCCAGCAGCTTAGCGGGGGGAAAACTGTTTTTT
CDR3: CASSLAGGKLFF

length: 14
J: TRBJ1-5
D: TRBD1
V: TRBV5-6
size: .
DNA: TGTGCCAGCAGCTTTGGGACAGGTGGAGAGCCCCAGCATTTT
CDR3: CASSFGTGGEPQHF

length: 15
J: TRBJ1-2
D: .
V: TRBV15
size: .
DNA: TGTGCCACCAGCAGAGAAGGGGCGCGAGGCTATGGCTACACCTTC
CDR3: CATSREGARGYGYTF

length: 13
J: TRBJ1-3
D: .
V: TRBV5-1
size: few
DNA: TGCGCCAGCAGTACAGGGACGGGAAACACCATATATTTT
CDR3: CASSTGTGNTIYF

length: 14
J: TRBJ2-7
D: .
V: TRBV7-8
size: .
DNA: TGTGCCAGCGAAGGGGGTAGTGTGAGGAACGAGCAGTACTTC
CDR3: CASEGGSVRNEQYF

length: 16
J: TRBJ2-1
D: .
V: TRBV15
size: few
DNA: TGTGCCACCAGCAGAGGCGTTGCGGGGCCCTACAATGAGCAGTTCTTC
CDR3: CATSRGVAGPYNEQFF

length: 14
J: TRBJ2-5
D: .
V: TRBV7-8
size: .
DNA: TGTGCCAGCAGCTTAAGGGAGTACCAAGAGACCCAGTACTTC
CDR3: CASSLREYQETQYF

length: 17
J: TRBJ2-3
D: TRBD2
V: TRBV6-1
size: .
DNA: TGTGCCAGCAGTGAAGTTCTGACTAGCAGGGGCACAGATACGCAGTATTTT
CDR3: CASSEVLTSRGTDTQYF

length: 14
J: TRBJ1-2
D: TRBD1
V: TRBV7-3
size: .
DNA: TGTGCCAGCAGAGTCCCGGGACAGGGGGCTGGCTACACCTTC
CDR3: CASRVPGQGAGYTF

length: 14
J: TRBJ1-3
D: .
V: TRBV15
size: .
DNA: TGTGCCACCAGCAAAGGACACTCTGGAAACACCATATATTTT
CDR3: CATSKGHSGNTIYF

length: 15
J: TRBJ2-7
D: TRBD1
V: TRBV6-5
size: .
DNA: TGTGCCAGCAGTCCTCCGACAGGGGCCTACTACGAGCAGTACTTC
CDR3: CASSPPTGAYYEQYF

length: 16
J: TRBJ2-1
D: TRBD2
V: TRBV7-9
size: .
DNA: TGTGCCAGCAGCCCCACCCCGGGACTACTGAACAATGAGCAGTTCTTC
CDR3: CASSPTPGLLNNEQFF

length: 16
J: TRBJ2-2
D: .
V: TRBV10-2
size: few
DNA: TGCGCCAGCAGTGAAGCCGGGCGGGCGAACACCGGGGAGCTGTTTTTT
CDR3: CASSEAGRANTGELFF

length: 15
J: TRBJ2-7
D: TRBD2
V: TRBV6-1
size: .
DNA: TGTGCCAGCAGTGGGAGGGAACTAGCGGTCTACGAGCAGTACTTC
CDR3: CASSGRELAVYEQYF

length: 13
J: TRBJ1-1
D: TRBD1
V: TRBV2
size: .
DNA: TGTGCCAGCGGACAGGGAGTGAAGACTGAAGCTTTCTTT
CDR3: CASGQGVKTEAFF

length: 15
J: TRBJ2-1
D: TRBD2
V: TRBV4-1
size: .
DNA: TGCGCCAGCAGCCCTCGCTCTAGCGGTTACAATGAGCAGTTCTTC
CDR3: CASSPRSSGYNEQFF

length: 13
J: TRBJ1-6
D: TRBD1
V: TRBV25-1
size: .
DNA: TGTGCCACAAGGGAGGACAGGAATTCACCCCTCCACTTT
CDR3: CATREDRNSPLHF

length: 14
J: TRBJ2-1
D: .
V: TRBV7-9
size: .
DNA: TGTGCCAGCAGCTTTTTCGGGACTTACAATGAGCAGTTCTTC
CDR3: CASSFFGTYNEQFF

length: 13
J: TRBJ2-5
D: TRBD2
V: TRBV5-1
size: .
DNA: TGCGCCAGCAGCCGGGAGGGGCAGGAGACCCAGTACTTC
CDR3: CASSREGQETQYF

length: 14
J: TRBJ2-7
D: .
V: TRBV6-1
size: .
DNA: TGTGCCAGCAGTGCCCTCGGCAGGGCCAACGAGCAGTACTTC
CDR3: CASSALGRANEQYF

length: 14
J: TRBJ1-1
D: TRBD1
V: TRBV10-3
size: .
DNA: TGTGCCATCATGGACCCAGGGGGAGAAACTGAAGCTTTCTTT
CDR3: CAIMDPGGETEAFF

length: 16
J: TRBJ1-4
D: TRBD1
V: TRBV28
size: .
DNA: TGTGCCAGCAGTGCAAGGACAGGGTATAGGAATGAAAAACTGTTTTTT
CDR3: CASSARTGYRNEKLFF

length: 17
J: TRBJ1-2
D: TRBD1
V: TRBV7-8
size: .
DNA: TGTGCCAGCAGCCCGCATAGGACAGGGGGCGCCGTCTATGGCTACACCTTC
CDR3: CASSPHRTGGAVYGYTF

length: 16
J: TRBJ2-3
D: TRBD1
V: TRBV7-8
size: .
DNA: TGTGCCAGCAGCTACCCCCCGCAGGGGGCAGCAGATACGCAGTATTTT
CDR3: CASSYPPQGAADTQYF

length: 18
J: TRBJ2-1
D: .
V: TRBV4-2
size: .
DNA: TGTGCCAGCAGCCAAGATCCCGTCGGCCAGGAATCCTACAATGAGCAGTTCTTC
CDR3: CASSQDPVGQESYNEQFF

length: 16
J: TRBJ1-3
D: TRBD1
V: TRBV7-2
size: .
DNA: TGTGCCAGCAGCCTAACTGGGACAGGGGCTGGAAACACCATATATTTT
CDR3: CASSLTGTGAGNTIYF

length: 15
J: TRBJ1-6
D: TRBD1
V: TRBV28
size: .
DNA: TGTGCCAGCAGTTTATTGGGAACAGGGGATTCACCCCTCCACTTT
CDR3: CASSLLGTGDSPLHF

length: 14
J: TRBJ1-6
D: .
V: TRBV11-2
size: few
DNA: TGTGCCAGCAGCTTTACTTGGGGGGATTCACCCCTCCACTTT
CDR3: CASSFTWGDSPLHF

length: 13
J: TRBJ2-6
D: .
V: TRBV21-1
size: .
DNA: TGTGCCAGCCCCAACTCTGGGGCCAACGTCCTGACTTTC
CDR3: CASPNSGANVLTF

length: 14
J: TRBJ1-5
D: TRBD1
V: TRBV19
size: .
DNA: TGTGCCAGTAGTAATCCGACAGGGCATCAGCCCCAGCATTTT
CDR3: CASSNPTGHQPQHF

length: 15
J: TRBJ2-5
D: .
V: TRBV5-4
size: .
DNA: TGTGCCAGCAGCTTGGACCTCTACCGTCAAGAGACCCAGTACTTC
CDR3: CASSLDLYRQETQYF

length: 14
J: TRBJ2-5
D: .
V: TRBV19
size: .
DNA: TGTGCCAGTAGTAGCTTGCTAGGCGGAGAGACCCAGTACTTC
CDR3: CASSSLLGGETQYF